This TCR beta chain came from a study of T cells after yellow fever vaccination. This clonotype was detected only a few times. MiXCR, run by TCRdb on the 5' RACE reads, gives a single entry per CDR3 protein. The sample includes 400,000 or so distinct CDR3 sequences, 18% of them seen just once. Sequenced here: PBMCs, sampled before the yellow fever booster vaccination. This receptor was obtained from a man aged 18 to 35 who received the YFV17D yellow fever vaccine.

CDR3 residues: CASSFFQGQTEAFF. CDR3 in DNA: TGTGCCAGCAGTTTTTTCCAGGGGCAGACTGAAGCTTTCTTT. This chain uses TRBV12-3 or TRBV12-4 with TRBJ1-1; perhaps TRBD1 as D (6 bases). The V gene lost 3 bases and the J gene lost 5 bases, with 13 bases spanning the gap. This CDR3 is built from 14 residues.